This T cell receptor beta chain derives from a study of T cell responses to AZD1222 COVID-19 vaccine. Repertoires were generated with immunoSEQ multiplex PCR, while TCRdb's copy carries only in-frame clones and drops some. The sample lists 150,000 to 200,000 clones; 75% to 90% were seen once. CDR1 and CDR2 (germline): ENHRY, SYGVKD. The CDR3 runs 17 residues. The ends were cut back, 8 bases at V and 2 bases at J, with 19 bases in the middle. V usage is TRBV10-3 and J usage is TRBJ2-6; TRBD2 is a possible D gene (7 bases). The sequence derives from an adult in good health. The source was peripheral blood, collected on day 0 of AZD1222 vaccination. CDR3 loop: CAIAPQGGGPGANVLTF. CDR3 nucleotides: TGTGCCATCGCCCCACAGGGAGGGGGGCCTGGGGCCAACGTCCTGACTTTC.